A selection of T cell receptor beta chains follows, all from one sample in a study of OX40 agonist ivuxolimab in advanced cancers. Some clones are missing from TCRdb's copy, which holds only in-frame ones; the method was immunoSEQ multiplex PCR. The data show about 56,000 clones, 80% to 90% seen once. The sequenced sample was CD4+ or CD8+ T cells sorted from blood, obtained in a trial of the OX40 agonist ivuxolimab. These receptors came from an adult with an advanced solid tumor such as melanoma, head and neck, liver or kidney cancer. Both conserved end residues are part of each CDR3. The order of the fields is J gene, clone size, CDR3 length, V gene, D gene, CDR3 DNA, CDR3 protein. D genes are given only for firm matches. The size field is filled for only some rows; it gives once, few, many or a size class.

TRBJ1-2	NA	15	TRBV28	TRBD1	TGTGCCAGCAGTGGTCTACAGGGGGAAATCTATGGCTACACCTTC	CASSGLQGEIYGYTF
TRBJ2-5	NA	16	TRBV19	NA	TGTGCCAGTAGTGATAGCCAGGGCTCCCCACAAGAGACCCAGTACTTC	CASSDSQGSPQETQYF
TRBJ1-4	NA	12	TRBV19	TRBD1	TGTGCCAGTACAGGGGGAAGTGAAAAACTGTTTTTT	CASTGGSEKLFF
TRBJ2-1	NA	14	TRBV5-1	TRBD1	TGCGCCAGCAAGAAGGGACAGGGTACCTATGAGCAGTTCTTC	CASKKGQGTYEQFF
TRBJ2-2	NA	17	TRBV5-6	TRBD1	TGTGCCAGCAGCTTGGCCGAGGACAGGGAAGTCACCGGGGAGCTGTTTTTT	CASSLAEDREVTGELFF
TRBJ2-5	NA	11	TRBV30	NA	TGTGCCTGGGGCCGGGGGGAGACCCAGTACTTC	CAWGRGETQYF
TRBJ2-7	NA	13	TRBV19	NA	TGTGCCAGTAGTATTTCTCTTCCCTACGAGCAGTACTTC	CASSISLPYEQYF
TRBJ2-1	NA	11	TRBV2	NA	TGTGCCAGCAGTCTTCGTATTGAGCAGTTCTTC	CASSLRIEQFF
TRBJ2-1	NA	16	TRBV7-9	TRBD2	TGTGCCAGCAGCCCCTTGGGGACTAGCGGGTACAATGAGCAGTTCTTC	CASSPLGTSGYNEQFF
TRBJ2-5	NA	14	TRBV18	TRBD1	TGTGCCAGCTCACCAGCTGACAGGGGTGAGACCCAGTACTTC	CASSPADRGETQYF
TRBJ2-1	NA	17	TRBV4-2	TRBD2	TGTGCCAGCAGCCAAGCTGCTAGCGGGGGGTCCTACAATGAGCAGTTCTTC	CASSQAASGGSYNEQFF
TRBJ1-2	NA	14	TRBV15	NA	TGTGCCACCAGCAGACGGACAGAAGGCTATGGCTACACCTTC	CATSRRTEGYGYTF
TRBJ2-5	NA	14	TRBV4-2	NA	TGTGCCAGCAGCCAATTGGGGCTACAAGAGACCCAGTACTTC	CASSQLGLQETQYF
TRBJ2-3	NA	16	TRBV29-1	TRBD2	TGCAGCGTTAGGCTGATTAGCGGGAGTGAGGCAGATACGCAGTATTTT	CSVRLISGSEADTQYF
TRBJ1-2	NA	15	TRBV5-4	TRBD1	TGTGCCAGCAGCTCGACAGGGGGCGGAGGATATGGCTACACCTTC	CASSSTGGGGYGYTF
TRBJ2-3	NA	15	TRBV5-5	TRBD1	TGTGCCAGCAGCTTGACAGGGGGCCGCACAGATACGCAGTATTTT	CASSLTGGRTDTQYF
TRBJ2-7	NA	13	TRBV6-1	NA	TGTGCCAGCAGTCGGGACGGTACCTACGAGCAGTACTTC	CASSRDGTYEQYF
TRBJ2-7	NA	16	TRBV27	TRBD1	TGTGCCAGCAGTCCATCGGTCGGGACAGCCTCCTACGAGCAGTACTTC	CASSPSVGTASYEQYF
TRBJ1-1	NA	13	TRBV6-1	NA	TGTGCCAGCAGGAGGGGGGGCCAAACTGAAGCTTTCTTT	CASRRGGQTEAFF
TRBJ2-1	once	18	TRBV23-1	NA	TGCGCCAGCAGTCAATCTGAAGGTGGCAGGGCTTCGTACAATGAGCAGTTCTTC	CASSQSEGGRASYNEQFF
TRBJ2-3	NA	15	TRBV2	TRBD2	TGTGCCAGCAGTGAAAGCGGGGTCAGCACAGATACGCAGTATTTT	CASSESGVSTDTQYF
TRBJ2-5	NA	11	TRBV29-1	NA	TGCAGCGGGGCCGTAGAAGAGACCCAGTACTTC	CSGAVEETQYF
TRBJ2-3	NA	13	TRBV6-5	NA	TGTGCCAGCAGTTCGGAAAGAAGCGATACGCAGTATTTT	CASSSERSDTQYF
TRBJ2-5	NA	13	TRBV7-9	NA	TGTGCCAGCAGCGGACAAGTGGCCGAGACCCAGTACTTC	CASSGQVAETQYF
TRBJ1-1	NA	14	TRBV7-2	TRBD1	TGTGCCAGCAGCTTCCGACAGGGGGGTACTGAAGCTTTCTTT	CASSFRQGGTEAFF
TRBJ2-1	NA	16	TRBV6-4	NA	TGTGCCAGCAGTGACAAGCGGAGTTTCTTCGTGACTGAGCAGTTCTTC	CASSDKRSFFVTEQFF
TRBJ1-5	NA	16	TRBV19	TRBD1	TGTGCCAGTAGTATTCTGGGGACAGGGGGCAATCAGCCCCAGCATTTT	CASSILGTGGNQPQHF
TRBJ2-1	NA	17	TRBV5-1	NA	TGCGCCAGCAGCTTGGTTCGGGGGGCGCAATATCAGGATGAGCAGTTCTTC	CASSLVRGAQYQDEQFF
TRBJ2-7	NA	15	TRBV2	TRBD2	TGTGCCGGGGGGACTAGCGGGAGAAGCTCCTACGAGCAGTACTTC	CAGGTSGRSSYEQYF
TRBJ1-5	NA	14	TRBV19	TRBD1	TGTGCCAGTAGCCAGGACAGGGTTTTTGAGCCCCAGCATTTT	CASSQDRVFEPQHF
TRBJ1-4	NA	14	TRBV7-8	TRBD1	TGTGCCAGCAGCCAGAACAGGGGTAGCGAAAAACTGTTTTTT	CASSQNRGSEKLFF
TRBJ2-3	NA	13	TRBV7-8	NA	TGTGCCAGCAGCTTTTCTAGCACAGATACGCAGTATTTT	CASSFSSTDTQYF
TRBJ1-2	NA	13	TRBV7-2	NA	TGTGCCAGCAGCTTAGACGGAGACTATGGCTACACCTTC	CASSLDGDYGYTF
TRBJ1-2	NA	15	TRBV6-1	NA	TGTGCCAGCAGTGAGGGCGGGCCGCATATGGGGGGCTACACCTTC	CASSEGGPHMGGYTF
TRBJ2-3	NA	18	TRBV28	TRBD2	TGTGCCAGCAGCCAAACGGGACTAGCGGGGAGTAGCACAGATACGCAGTATTTT	CASSQTGLAGSSTDTQYF
TRBJ2-7	NA	14	TRBV4-1	NA	TGCGCCAGCAGCCAAGATCCCGACACCTACGAGCAGTACTTC	CASSQDPDTYEQYF
TRBJ2-1	NA	17	TRBV19	NA	TGTGCCAGTAGTATAGATTCGTCCGGGTGGGGCTACAATGAGCAGTTCTTC	CASSIDSSGWGYNEQFF